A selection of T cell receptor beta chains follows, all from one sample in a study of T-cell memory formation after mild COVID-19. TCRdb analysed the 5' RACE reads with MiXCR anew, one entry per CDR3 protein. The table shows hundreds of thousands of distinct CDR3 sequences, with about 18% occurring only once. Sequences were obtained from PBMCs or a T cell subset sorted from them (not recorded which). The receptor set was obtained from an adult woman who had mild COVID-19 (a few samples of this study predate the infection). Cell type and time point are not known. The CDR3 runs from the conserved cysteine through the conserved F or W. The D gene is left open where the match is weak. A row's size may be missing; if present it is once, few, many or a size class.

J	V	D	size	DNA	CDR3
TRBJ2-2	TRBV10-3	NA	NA	TGTGCCATCAGTGACCCGACGCCTTTGGACACCGGGGAGCTGTTTTTT	CAISDPTPLDTGELFF
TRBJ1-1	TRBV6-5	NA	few	TGTGCCAGCAGTTACCTTGGGGGCGTCATGGGGACTGAAGCTTTCTTT	CASSYLGGVMGTEAFF
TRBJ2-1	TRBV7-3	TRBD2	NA	TGTGCCAGCAGCTTAACCGAGGCTAGCGGGAGGATAAATGAGCAGTTCTTC	CASSLTEASGRINEQFF
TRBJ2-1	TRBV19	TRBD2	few	TGTGCCAGTAGTATCTACGGGACTAGTTTCTACAATGAGCAGTTCTTC	CASSIYGTSFYNEQFF
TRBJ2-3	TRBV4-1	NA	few	TGCGCCAGCAGACAAGAGGCATTTAGCACAGATACGCAGTATTTT	CASRQEAFSTDTQYF
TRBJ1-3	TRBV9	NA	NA	TGTGCCAGCAGCCCGACGGTATACTCTGGAAACACCATATATTTT	CASSPTVYSGNTIYF
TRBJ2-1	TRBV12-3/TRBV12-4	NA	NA	TGTGCCATCCTCGGGAGAGGGGGCTCCTACAATGAGCAGTTCTTC	CAILGRGGSYNEQFF
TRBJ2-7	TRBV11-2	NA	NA	TGTGCCAGCAGCTTAAATGGCCTCTCCTACGAGCAGTACTTC	CASSLNGLSYEQYF
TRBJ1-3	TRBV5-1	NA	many	TGCGCCAGCAGGGACAGCCTGAGCTCTGGAAACACCATATATTTT	CASRDSLSSGNTIYF
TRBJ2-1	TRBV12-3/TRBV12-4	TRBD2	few	TGTGCCAGCACTCCGGGACCGGGAGGGCGGATCAATGAGCAGTTCTTC	CASTPGPGGRINEQFF
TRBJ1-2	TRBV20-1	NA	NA	TGCAGTGCTAGAGCCTCCGGGGGAAACTATGGCTACACCTTC	CSARASGGNYGYTF
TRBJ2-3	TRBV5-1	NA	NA	TGCGCCAGCAGCTTGGGAGGAGATACGAAGTATTTT	CASSLGGDTKYF
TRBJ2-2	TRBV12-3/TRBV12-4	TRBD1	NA	TGTGCCAGCAGAACGGACAGGGGGACTACCGGGGAGCTGTTTTTT	CASRTDRGTTGELFF
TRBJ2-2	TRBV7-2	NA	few	TGTGCCAGCAGCCTGAGACCGGTCACCGGGGAGCTGTTTTTT	CASSLRPVTGELFF
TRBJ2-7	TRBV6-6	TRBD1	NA	TGTGCCAGCAGCCCGACAGGGAACTCCCCATACTCCTACGAGCAGTACTTC	CASSPTGNSPYSYEQYF
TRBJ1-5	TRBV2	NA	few	TGTGCCAGCAATTTGCGGGGCTCCCTCGGTCAGCCCCAGCATTTT	CASNLRGSLGQPQHF
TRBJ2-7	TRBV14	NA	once	TGTGCCAGCAGCCAAGGCTCCGCAACTTACAACGAGCAGTACTTC	CASSQGSATYNEQYF
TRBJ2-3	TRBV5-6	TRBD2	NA	TGTGCCAGCAGCTTGACAGGGCCTTTGGCGGGAGGGTTCACAGATACGCAGTATTTT	CASSLTGPLAGGFTDTQYF
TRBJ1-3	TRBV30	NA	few	TGTGCCTGGGCATTGGGGGCAGTTGGAAACACCATATATTTT	CAWALGAVGNTIYF
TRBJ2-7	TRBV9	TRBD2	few	TGTGCCAGCAGCCCCTTAGCGGGAACGTCCTACGAGCAGTACTTC	CASSPLAGTSYEQYF
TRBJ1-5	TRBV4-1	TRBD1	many	TGCGCCAGCAGCCCCCCATGGGACAGGGGCCGGGATGGCAATCAGCCCCAGCATTTT	CASSPPWDRGRDGNQPQHF
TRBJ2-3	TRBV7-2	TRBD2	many	TGTGCCAGCAGAACTAGCGGGAGTGTGGCAGATACGCAGTATTTT	CASRTSGSVADTQYF
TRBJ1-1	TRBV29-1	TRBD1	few	TGCAGCGGAAAGACAGGGGTAACTGAAGCTTTCTTT	CSGKTGVTEAFF
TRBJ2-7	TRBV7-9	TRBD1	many	TGTGCCAGCACCCTAAGTACCGGGACAGGCGACTACGAGCAGTACTTC	CASTLSTGTGDYEQYF
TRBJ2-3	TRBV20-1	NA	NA	TGCAGTGCTAACCGGGACGCTGTATTGGCAGATACGCAGTATTTT	CSANRDAVLADTQYF
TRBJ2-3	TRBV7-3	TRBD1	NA	TGTGCCAGCAGCTTACAACCCAGGGGGCTGTCTGATACGCAGTATTTT	CASSLQPRGLSDTQYF
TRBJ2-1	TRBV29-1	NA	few	TGCAGCGTTGAAGATGGGCTAGTTCCCTACAATGAGCAGTTCTTC	CSVEDGLVPYNEQFF
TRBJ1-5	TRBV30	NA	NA	TGTGCCTGGAAGGAGGGGAATCAGCCCCAGCATTTT	CAWKEGNQPQHF
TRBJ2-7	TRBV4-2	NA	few	TGTGCCAGCAGCGCCTGGCCGGCTAGTAACTACGAGCAGTACTTC	CASSAWPASNYEQYF
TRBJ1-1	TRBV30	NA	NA	TGTGCCTGGAGAGGGGAGGGGGTCAGCGAAGCTTTCTTT	CAWRGEGVSEAFF
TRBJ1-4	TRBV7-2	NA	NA	TGTGCCAGCAGCTTTCGCAGGGTCGGGAATGAAAAACTGTTTTTT	CASSFRRVGNEKLFF
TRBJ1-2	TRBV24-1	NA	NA	TGTGCCACCAGTGACCCTGGGGGGTACTATGGCTACACCTTC	CATSDPGGYYGYTF
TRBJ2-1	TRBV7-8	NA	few	TGTGCCAGCAGCTCCGAACTAGACTTCAATGAGCAGTTCTTC	CASSSELDFNEQFF
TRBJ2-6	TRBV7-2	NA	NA	TGTGCCAGCAGCCCTCAGGGGATGGCTGGGGCCAACGTCCTGACTTTC	CASSPQGMAGANVLTF
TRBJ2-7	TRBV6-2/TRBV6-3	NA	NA	TGTGCCAGCAGTTACCCCCAGTACGAGCAGTACTTC	CASSYPQYEQYF
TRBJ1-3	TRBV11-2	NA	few	TGTGCCAGCAGCTCGGGGGGGTTCTCTGGAAACACCATATATTTT	CASSSGGFSGNTIYF
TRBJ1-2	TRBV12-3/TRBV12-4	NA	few	TGTGCCAGCGCTGGGGCAGATAGCTATGGCTACACCTTC	CASAGADSYGYTF
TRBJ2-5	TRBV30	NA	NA	TGTGCCTGGAGTGGGGCCATGGAGACCCAGTACTTC	CAWSGAMETQYF
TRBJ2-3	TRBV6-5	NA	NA	TGTGCCAGCAGACCCAAGTGGAGCACAGATACGCAGTATTTT	CASRPKWSTDTQYF
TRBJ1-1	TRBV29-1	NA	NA	TGCAGCTCGCGGTGGGGGACTGAAGCTTTCTTT	CSSRWGTEAFF
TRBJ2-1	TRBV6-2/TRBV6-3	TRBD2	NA	TGTGCCAGCAGTGAGGGACTAGCGGTCTACAATGAGCAGTTCTTC	CASSEGLAVYNEQFF
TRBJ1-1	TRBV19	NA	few	TGTGCCAGTAGTATGAGAGGGAACACTGAAGCTTTCTTT	CASSMRGNTEAFF
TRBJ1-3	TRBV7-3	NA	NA	TGTGCCAGCAGCTTAGGCGGTCTCTCTGGAAACACCATATATTTT	CASSLGGLSGNTIYF
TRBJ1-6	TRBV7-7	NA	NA	TGTGCCAGCAGCTTGGGAGTGAATTCACCCCTCCACTTT	CASSLGVNSPLHF